The entry below gives a single T cell receptor (beta chain) sequence along with its context. Antigen: not known. V was shortened by 6 bases and J by 8 bases, with 13 bases between the two germline ends. The CDR3 is 13 residues long. In germline, CDR1 is LGHNA, CDR2 YSLEER. The method was immunoSEQ multiplex PCR; TCRdb's version includes in-frame clones alone and lacks a portion of them. In the table there are about 180,000 clones, approximately 90% of which are singletons. The source of the sample is a study of T cell responses to AZD1222 COVID-19 vaccine. Study observations and caveats: Repertoire sampling was restricted to post-peak T cell response timepoints. Clonal diversity was possibly underestimated, and the donors were mostly white British, with more females. Among those given AZD1222, only six or seven were seropositive at baseline.

The chain links TRBV4-3 to TRBJ1-4; no firm D call. The specimen was peripheral blood, collected 28 days after the second dose of the MenACWY control vaccine. This TCR was sampled from an adult who received the MenACWY meningococcal vaccine as a control. As DNA, the CDR3 is TGCGCCAGCAGGCGGGATGGGCGCGAAAAACTGTTTTTT. Its translation is CASRRDGREKLFF.